A selection of T cell receptor beta chains follows, all from one sample in a study of tumor and adjacent non-tumor tissue in lung cancer. TCRdb fed the multiplex PCR reads into MiXCR, producing one record per CDR3 protein. The sample has around 80,000 distinct CDR3 sequences, approximately 82% seen once; the top ten hold less than 50%. Sequences were obtained from distant non-tumor lung tissue. Source of these receptors: a man in his 70s with non-small cell lung cancer. CDR3s include the opening cysteine and the closing phenylalanine or tryptophan. A D gene is named only where the DNA matches it firmly. Expanded clones get a size class; other rows say once, few or many, or leave the size out.

>.|TRBJ2-3|.|TRBV6-1
CVSSISSFTQYF
TGTGTCAGCAGTATATCCAGTTTTACGCAGTATTTT
>.|TRBJ2-1|TRBD2|TRBV4-3
CASSHLPGLDNDHFF
TGCGCCAGCAGCCACCTTCCGGGACTAGACAATGATCATTTCTTC
>.|TRBJ2-1|.|TRBV2
CASVPRNFNQQFF
TGTGCCAGCGTCCCTAGGAACTTCAATCAGCAGTTCTTC
>.|TRBJ2-3|.|TRBV10-2
CASNKGELTDKQYF
TGCGCCAGCAACAAGGGGGAATTAACAGATAAGCAGTATTTT
>.|TRBJ2-1|TRBD1|TRBV24-1
CATSDTGQGRYNEQFF
TGTGCCACCAGTGATACCGGACAGGGAAGGTACAATGAGCAGTTCTTC
>.|TRBJ1-2|.|TRBV10-3
CATRQTYGYAF
TGTGCCACCAGGCAGACCTATGGCTACGCCTTC
>.|TRBJ1-2|.|TRBV29-1
CSVRGTGNYGYTF
TGCAGCGTACGGGGGACTGGGAACTATGGCTACACCTTC
>many|TRBJ2-3|TRBD2|TRBV20-1
CSASGLAGTRGDTQYF
TGCAGTGCTAGTGGACTAGCGGGGACCCGAGGGGATACGCAGTATTTT
>.|TRBJ2-1|.|TRBV29-1
CSAEDEIINEQFF
TGCAGCGCTGAGGATGAAATAATCAATGAGCAGTTCTTC
>.|TRBJ1-2|.|TRBV29-1
CSVAPYQSSGEGGYTF
TGCAGCGTTGCCCCCTATCAATCCTCGGGGGAAGGTGGCTACACCTTC
>.|TRBJ2-3|.|TRBV29-1
CSIAWTTRYTQYF
TGCAGCATTGCGTGGACCACTCGGTATACGCAGTATTTT
>.|TRBJ1-3|.|TRBV6-1
CASSEVESSGKNICF
TGTGCCAGCAGTGAAGTTGAGAGTTCTGGAAAAAACATATGTTTT
>.|TRBJ1-2|.|TRBV29-1
CSALLYLGPDNYGYTF
TGCAGCGCCCTCCTCTACCTGGGACCAGATAACTATGGCTATACCTTC
>.|TRBJ2-5|.|TRBV11-2
CASSQGIVGQETQYF
TGTGCCAGCAGCCAGGGGATAGTTGGGCAAGAGACCCAGTACTTT
>once|TRBJ2-2|TRBD1|TRBV19
CASSMTGRGELFF
TGTGCCAGTAGTATGACAGGGAGAGGGGAGCTGTTTTTT
>few|TRBJ2-1|TRBD2|TRBV28
CASRLRLADDKQFF
TGTGCCAGCAGGTTAAGACTAGCAGATGATAAGCAGTTCTTC
>.|TRBJ1-1|.|TRBV6-5
CASKEGVNTVGFF
TGTGCCAGCAAGGAAGGGGTTAACACTGTAGGTTTCTTT
>once|TRBJ2-2|.|TRBV6-4
CASSKDGLNTGELFF
TGTGCCAGCAGTAAGGACGGCCTGAACACCGGGGAGTTGTTTTTT
>many|TRBJ2-1|TRBD2|TRBV12-3/TRBV12-4
CASSKSGGADEQFF
TGTGCCAGCAGTAAATCCGGGGGGGCGGATGAGCAGTTCTTC
>.|TRBJ2-2|.|TRBV28
CASIPLKFAESTGELFF
TGTGCCAGCATCCCCCTAAAGTTCGCGGAGAGCACCGGGGAGCTGTTTTTT
>many|TRBJ2-3|TRBD2|TRBV5-4
CASSLGLLAGAGDTQYF
TGTGCCAGCAGCTTAGGTCTACTAGCGGGGGCGGGAGATACGCAGTATTTT
>.|TRBJ1-1|.|TRBV20-1
CNARGHQVNTEAFF
TGCAATGCTAGAGGTCATCAAGTGAACACTGAAGCTTTCTTT
>.|TRBJ2-5|.|TRBV10-3
CAIRIEWGPLSGSQYF
TGTGCCATCAGGATCGAGTGGGGCCCTTTGTCAGGGTCCCAGTATTTC
>.|TRBJ1-1|.|TRBV6-1
CLSSLETVNNEAFF
TGTCTCAGCAGTCTTGAGACAGTGAACAATGAAGCTTTCTTT
>.|TRBJ1-2|.|TRBV12-3/TRBV12-4
CASSLQRRGWNYGYTF
TGTGCCAGTAGTTTACAAAGGAGAGGTTGGAACTATGGCTACACCTTC
>.|TRBJ2-3|.|TRBV29-1
CSVEWTTPYTQYF
TGCAGCGTTGAGTGGACTACTCCGTATACGCAGTATTTT
>.|TRBJ2-1|TRBD2|TRBV5-5
CASSAPVTSGSDEQFF
TGTGCCAGCAGCGCACCTGTGACTAGCGGGAGCGATGAGCAGTTTTTC
>.|TRBJ2-6|.|TRBV6-1
CASSEDIWANVLTF
TGTGCCAGCAGTGAGGATATCTGGGCCAACGTCCTGACTTTC
>.|TRBJ2-7|TRBD2|TRBV4-1
CVSSKKLAGEGDEQYF
TGCGTCAGCAGCAAGAAACTAGCGGGAGAGGGGGACGAGCAGTACTTC
>.|TRBJ1-2|.|TRBV5-6
CASSLRDNDRPYYGYTF
TGTGCCAGCAGCCTCAGGGACAATGATCGTCCTTACTATGGCTACACCTTC
>.|TRBJ2-1|.|TRBV11-2
CTSSLSRLRRDEQFF
TGTACCAGCAGCCTGAGTAGGCTTCGGCGGGATGAGCAGTTCTTC